This T cell receptor beta chain was retrieved from a study of blood T cell repertoires in COVID-19. In the study overall: T cells, B-cell-depleted T cells, or PBMCs provided the cDNA or gDNA that served as material.

TCRdb keeps only in-frame clones here, not all; method: immunoSEQ multiplex PCR. Altogether 80,000 to 100,000 clones are present, approximately 90% being singletons, with the ten largest covering 4% to 5%. In Seattle, patients joined the study during active infection and were tracked longitudinally. CDR3 length equals 14 residues. CDR1 and CDR2 (germline): SGHRS, YFSETQ. V shed 9 bases, J shed 1 base, and the junction held 8 bases outside the gene matches. Sample: peripheral blood. The rearrangement joins TRBV5-1 to TRBJ2-3; TRBD2 aligns across 7 bases. This TCR derives from a human donor with COVID-19, enrolled during active disease. The donor label of this sample is uncertain. The CDR3 loop is CATRGGGGTDTQYF. CDR3 in DNA: TGCGCCACCAGAGGTGGGGGGGGCACAGATACGCAGTATTTT.